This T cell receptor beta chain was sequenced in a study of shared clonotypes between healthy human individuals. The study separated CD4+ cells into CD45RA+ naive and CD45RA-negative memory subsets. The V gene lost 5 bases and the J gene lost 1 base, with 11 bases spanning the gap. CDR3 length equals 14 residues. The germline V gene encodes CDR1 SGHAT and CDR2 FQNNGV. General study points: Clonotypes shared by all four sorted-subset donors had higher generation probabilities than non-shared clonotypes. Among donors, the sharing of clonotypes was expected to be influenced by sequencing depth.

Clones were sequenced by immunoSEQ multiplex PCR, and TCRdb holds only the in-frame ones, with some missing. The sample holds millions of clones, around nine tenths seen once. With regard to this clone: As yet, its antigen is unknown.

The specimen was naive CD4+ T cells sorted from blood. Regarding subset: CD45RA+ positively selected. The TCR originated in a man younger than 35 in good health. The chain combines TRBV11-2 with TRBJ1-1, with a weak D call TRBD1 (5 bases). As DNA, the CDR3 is TGTGCCAGCAGCATCAGCACAGGGAACACTGAAGCTTTCTTT. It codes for CASSISTGNTEAFF. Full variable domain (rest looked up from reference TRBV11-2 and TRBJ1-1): EAGVAQSPRYKIIEKRQSVAFWCNPISGHATLYWYQQILGQGPKLLIQFQNNGVVDDSQLPKDRFSAERLKGVDSTLKIQPAKLEDSAVYLCASSISTGNTEAFFGQGTRLTVV.